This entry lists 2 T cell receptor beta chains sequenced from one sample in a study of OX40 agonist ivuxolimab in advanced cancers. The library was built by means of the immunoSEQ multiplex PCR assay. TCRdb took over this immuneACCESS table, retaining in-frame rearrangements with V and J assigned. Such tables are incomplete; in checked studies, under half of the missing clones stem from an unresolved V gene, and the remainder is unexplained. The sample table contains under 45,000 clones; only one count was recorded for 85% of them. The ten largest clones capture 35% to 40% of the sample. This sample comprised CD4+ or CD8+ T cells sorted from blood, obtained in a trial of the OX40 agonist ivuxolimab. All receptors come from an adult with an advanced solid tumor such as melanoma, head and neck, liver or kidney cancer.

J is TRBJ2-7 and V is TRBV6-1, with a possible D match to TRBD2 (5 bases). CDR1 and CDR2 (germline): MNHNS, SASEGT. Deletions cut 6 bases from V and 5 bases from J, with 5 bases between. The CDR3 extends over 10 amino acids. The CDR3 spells CASRRDEQYF. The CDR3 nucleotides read TGTGCCAGCAGGAGGGACGAGCAGTACTTC.

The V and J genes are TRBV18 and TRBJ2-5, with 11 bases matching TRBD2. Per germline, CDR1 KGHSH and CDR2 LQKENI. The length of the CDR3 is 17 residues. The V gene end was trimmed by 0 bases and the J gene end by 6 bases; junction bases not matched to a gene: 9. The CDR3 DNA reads TGTGCCAGCTCACCACCGAGTAGCGGGGGGGCCCGGAAGACCCAGTACTTC. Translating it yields CASSPPSSGGARKTQYF.